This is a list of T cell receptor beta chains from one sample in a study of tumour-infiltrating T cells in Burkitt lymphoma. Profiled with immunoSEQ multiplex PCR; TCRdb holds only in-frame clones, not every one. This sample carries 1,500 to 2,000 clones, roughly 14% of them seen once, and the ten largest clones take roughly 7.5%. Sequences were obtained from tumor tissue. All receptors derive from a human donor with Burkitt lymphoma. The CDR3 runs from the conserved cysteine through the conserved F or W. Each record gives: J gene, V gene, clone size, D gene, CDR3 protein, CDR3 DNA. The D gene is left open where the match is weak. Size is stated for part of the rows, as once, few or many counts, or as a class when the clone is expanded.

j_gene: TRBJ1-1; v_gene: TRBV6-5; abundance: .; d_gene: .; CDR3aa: CASSYSPGMNTEAFF; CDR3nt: TGTGCCAGCAGTTACTCACCAGGAATGAACACTGAAGCTTTCTTT
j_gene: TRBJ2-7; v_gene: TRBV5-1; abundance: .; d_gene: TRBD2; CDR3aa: CASSLAGLAYEQYF; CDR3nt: TGCGCCAGCAGCTTGGCAGGACTAGCCTACGAGCAGTACTTC
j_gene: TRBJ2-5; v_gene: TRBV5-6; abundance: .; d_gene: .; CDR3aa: CASSLGGGQETQYF; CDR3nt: TGTGCCAGCAGCTTAGGGGGGGGACAAGAGACCCAGTACTTC
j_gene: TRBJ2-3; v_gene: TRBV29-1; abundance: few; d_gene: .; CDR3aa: CSVEGRAGTDTQYF; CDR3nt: TGCAGCGTTGAAGGTCGAGCCGGCACAGATACGCAGTATTTT
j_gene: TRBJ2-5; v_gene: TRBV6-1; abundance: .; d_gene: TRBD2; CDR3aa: CASSGTSGGTGETQYF; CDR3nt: TGTGCCAGCAGTGGGACTAGCGGGGGTACGGGAGAGACCCAGTACTTC
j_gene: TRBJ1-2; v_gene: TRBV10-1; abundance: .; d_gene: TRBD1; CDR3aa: CASSGEQGEHGYTF; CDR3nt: TGCGCCAGCAGTGGGGAACAGGGGGAGCATGGCTACACCTTC
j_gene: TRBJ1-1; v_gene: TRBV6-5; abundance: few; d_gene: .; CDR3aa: CASSYRGYLAEAFF; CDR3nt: TGTGCCAGCAGTTACCGCGGCTACTTGGCTGAAGCTTTCTTT
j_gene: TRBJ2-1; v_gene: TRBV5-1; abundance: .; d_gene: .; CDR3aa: CASSLVTGEGNEQFF; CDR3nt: TGCGCCAGCAGCTTGGTGACAGGGGAGGGTAATGAGCAGTTCTTC
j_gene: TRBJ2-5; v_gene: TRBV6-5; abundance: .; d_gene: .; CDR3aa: CASSYGGAETQYF; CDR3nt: TGTGCCAGCAGTTATGGCGGGGCGGAGACCCAGTACTTC
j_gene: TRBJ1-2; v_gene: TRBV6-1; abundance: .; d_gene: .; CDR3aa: CASSEAPDPSNYGYTF; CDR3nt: TGTGCCAGCAGTGAAGCCCCAGACCCATCTAACTATGGCTACACCTTC
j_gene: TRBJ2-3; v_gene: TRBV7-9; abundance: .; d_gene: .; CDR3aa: CASSLDTTSTDTQYF; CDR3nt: TGTGCCAGCAGCTTGGATACTACTAGCACAGATACGCAGTATTTT
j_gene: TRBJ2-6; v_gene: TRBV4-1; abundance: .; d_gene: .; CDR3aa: CASTPGGSGANVLTF; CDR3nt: TGCGCCAGCACCCCTGGAGGCTCTGGGGCCAACGTCCTGACTTTC
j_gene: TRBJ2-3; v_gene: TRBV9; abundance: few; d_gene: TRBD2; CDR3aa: CASTDSGGADTDTQYF; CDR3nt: TGTGCCAGCACTGATAGCGGGGGGGCCGACACAGATACGCAGTATTTT
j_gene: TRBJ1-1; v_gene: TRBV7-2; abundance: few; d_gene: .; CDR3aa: CASSLSFPGFAFF; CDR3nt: TGTGCCAGCAGCTTATCTTTTCCGGGGTTCGCTTTCTTT
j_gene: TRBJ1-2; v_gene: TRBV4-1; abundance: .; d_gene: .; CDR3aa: CASSKAGSGYTF; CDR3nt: TGCGCCAGCAGCAAAGCAGGAAGCGGCTACACCTTC
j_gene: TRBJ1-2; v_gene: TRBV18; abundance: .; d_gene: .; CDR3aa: CASSPPLNIWTGYTF; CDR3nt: TGTGCCAGCTCACCACCCCTCAACATCTGGACGGGCTACACCTTC
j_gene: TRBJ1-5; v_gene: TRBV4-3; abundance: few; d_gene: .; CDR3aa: CASSQDGWTGGNNQPQHF; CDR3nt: TGCGCCAGCAGCCAAGATGGGTGGACCGGCGGGAACAATCAGCCCCAGCATTTT
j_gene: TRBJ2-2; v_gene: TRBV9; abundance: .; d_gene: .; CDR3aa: CASSVGVGGELFF; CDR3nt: TGTGCCAGCAGCGTAGGGGTTGGCGGGGAGCTGTTTTTT
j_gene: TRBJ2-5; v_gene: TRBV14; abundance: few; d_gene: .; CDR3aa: CASSPGFGETQYF; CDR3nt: TGTGCCAGCAGCCCAGGATTTGGGGAGACCCAGTACTTC
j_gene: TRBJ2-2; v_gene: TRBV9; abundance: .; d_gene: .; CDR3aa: CASSPDGVNTGELFF; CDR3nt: TGTGCCAGCAGCCCTGATGGCGTGAACACCGGGGAGCTGTTTTTT
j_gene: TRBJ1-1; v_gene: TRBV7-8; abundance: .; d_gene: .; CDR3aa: CASSLPPRAEAFF; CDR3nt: TGTGCCAGCAGCTTACCGCCAAGGGCTGAAGCTTTCTTT
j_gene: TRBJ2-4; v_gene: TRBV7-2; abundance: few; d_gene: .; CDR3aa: CASSDFMDIQYF; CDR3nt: TGTGCCAGCAGCGACTTTATGGACATTCAGTACTTC
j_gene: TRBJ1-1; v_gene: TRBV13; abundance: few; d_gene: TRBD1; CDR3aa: CASRSTGIGTEAFF; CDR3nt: TGTGCCAGCAGATCGACAGGGATTGGCACTGAAGCTTTCTTT
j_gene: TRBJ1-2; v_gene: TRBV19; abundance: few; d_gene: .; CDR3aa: CASSIGRGYGYTF; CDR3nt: TGTGCCAGTAGTATTGGGCGGGGCTATGGCTACACCTTC
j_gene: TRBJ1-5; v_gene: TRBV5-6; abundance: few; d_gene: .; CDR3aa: CASSRGIDGANQPQHF; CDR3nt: TGTGCCAGCAGCCGGGGGATAGACGGCGCTAATCAGCCCCAGCATTTT
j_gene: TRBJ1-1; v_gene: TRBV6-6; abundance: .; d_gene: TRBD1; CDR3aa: CASSRTGERNTEAFF; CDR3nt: TGTGCCAGCAGTCGGACAGGGGAGAGGAACACTGAAGCTTTCTTT
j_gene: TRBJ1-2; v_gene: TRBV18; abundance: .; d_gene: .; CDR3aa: CASSPRPSDGYTF; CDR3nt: TGTGCCAGCTCCCCTAGGCCTTCCGATGGCTACACCTTC
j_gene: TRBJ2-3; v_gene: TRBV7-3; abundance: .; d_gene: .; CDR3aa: CASSLHNGVYSTDTQYF; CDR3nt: TGTGCCAGCAGCTTACATAACGGAGTATATAGCACAGATACGCAGTATTTT
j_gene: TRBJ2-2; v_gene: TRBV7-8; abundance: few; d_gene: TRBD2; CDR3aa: CASSLVRTSGGANTGELFF; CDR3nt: TGTGCCAGCAGCTTAGTAAGGACTAGCGGGGGGGCCAACACCGGGGAGCTGTTTTTT
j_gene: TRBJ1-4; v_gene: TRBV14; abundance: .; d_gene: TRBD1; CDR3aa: CASSQEGTGGEKLFF; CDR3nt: TGTGCCAGCAGCCAAGAGGGGACAGGGGGTGAAAAACTGTTTTTT
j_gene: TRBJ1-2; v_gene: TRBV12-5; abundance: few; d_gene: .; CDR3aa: CASEPLVFPSYGYTF; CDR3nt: TGTGCTAGTGAACCCCTCGTGTTCCCCTCCTATGGCTACACCTTC
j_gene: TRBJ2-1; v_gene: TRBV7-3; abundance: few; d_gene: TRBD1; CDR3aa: CASSPYPGQGNEQFF; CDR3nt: TGTGCCAGCAGTCCATATCCGGGACAGGGCAATGAGCAGTTCTTC
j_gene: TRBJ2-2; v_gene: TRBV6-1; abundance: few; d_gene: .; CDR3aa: CASSDSGEPGELFF; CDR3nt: TGTGCCAGCAGTGACTCAGGGGAACCCGGGGAGCTGTTTTTT
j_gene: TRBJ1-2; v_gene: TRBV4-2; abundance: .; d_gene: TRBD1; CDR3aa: CASSQAPGQGVPYGYTF; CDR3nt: TGTGCCAGCAGCCAAGCTCCGGGACAGGGTGTCCCCTATGGCTACACCTTC
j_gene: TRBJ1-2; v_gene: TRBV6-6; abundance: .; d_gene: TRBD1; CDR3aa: CASSYHTGEDGYTF; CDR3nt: TGTGCCAGCAGTTACCATACAGGGGAGGATGGCTACACCTTC
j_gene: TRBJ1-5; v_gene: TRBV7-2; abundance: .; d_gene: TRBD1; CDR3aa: CASSPDRDQPQHF; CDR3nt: TGTGCCAGCAGCCCCGACAGGGATCAGCCCCAGCATTTT
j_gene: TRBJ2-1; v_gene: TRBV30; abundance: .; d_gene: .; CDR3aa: CACSPGTHNEQFF; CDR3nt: TGTGCCTGTTCCCCGGGGACTCACAATGAGCAGTTCTTC
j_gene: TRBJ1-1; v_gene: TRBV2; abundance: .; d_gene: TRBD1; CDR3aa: CATTGGPNTEAFF; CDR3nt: TGTGCCACTACAGGGGGCCCGAATACTGAAGCTTTCTTT
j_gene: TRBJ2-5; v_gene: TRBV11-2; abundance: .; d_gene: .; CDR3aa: CASSLALGSGQETQYF; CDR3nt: TGTGCCAGCAGCTTAGCCCTGGGGAGCGGACAAGAGACCCAGTACTTC
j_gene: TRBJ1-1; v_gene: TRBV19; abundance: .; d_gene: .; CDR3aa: CASSHGGTEAFF; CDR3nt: TGTGCCAGTAGTCATGGGGGCACTGAAGCTTTCTTT
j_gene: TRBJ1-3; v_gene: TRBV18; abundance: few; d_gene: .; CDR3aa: CASSPLTISGNTIYF; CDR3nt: TGTGCCAGCTCACCACTGACAATCTCTGGAAACACCATATATTTT